The 2 T cell receptor beta chains below all came from one sample that was sequenced in a study of cytomegalovirus exposure and HLA in healthy donors. This table comes from immunoSEQ multiplex PCR, and its TCRdb copy is limited to in-frame clones, with some not included. The profile covers 200,000 to 300,000 clones, with around 90% appearing a single time and approximately 3% taken by the ten largest. The sequenced sample consisted of PBMCs. The receptor set was obtained from a woman under 40 in good health and CMV-seronegative.

The rearrangement links TRBV28 to TRBJ2-1; 7 positions agree with TRBD2. Germline CDR1 and CDR2: MDHEN and SYDVKM. The CDR3 covers 16 residues. The V and J ends lost 1 base and 3 bases, in that order; junction bases with no gene match: 6. The CDR3 region is CASSLSLSGRYNEQFF. Here the CDR3 DNA reads TGTGCCAGCAGTTTATCCCTTAGCGGGCGCTACAATGAGCAGTTCTTC.

The chain employs TRBV2 and TRBJ2-3; 10 bases align to TRBD2. CDR1 and CDR2 from the germline V gene are SNHLY and FYNNEI. Trimming took 8 bases from V and 0 from J; bases not matched to a gene: 5. The CDR3 runs 15 residues. The CDR3 coding sequence is TGTGCCAGCCAACCTAGCGGGAGTAGCACAGATACGCAGTATTTT. Translating it yields CASQPSGSSTDTQYF.